Listed below are T cell receptor beta chains from one sample, sequenced in a study of T cells expressing NK-cell markers. With the 5' RACE reads reprocessed, TCRdb shows one record per CDR3 protein and no DNA. The sample data list a few hundred thousand distinct CDR3 sequences. The material sequenced was blood T cells: a sorted CD56 or NKG2C T cell subset, CD4+ or CD8+ T cells, or bulk PBMC T cells (not recorded which). These receptors came from a man in his late teens or twenties in good health. Both conserved end residues are part of each CDR3.

>TRBV6-1|TRBJ1-1
CASSGRDSKKAFF
>TRBV12-3/TRBV12-4|TRBJ1-2
CASSTTGRSYYGYTF
>TRBV11-2|TRBJ1-5
CASSPKQTGKGGSNQPQHF
>TRBV29-1|TRBJ2-3
CSPRVKDTQYF
>TRBV9|TRBJ2-7
CASGGGGAGEQYF
>TRBV2|TRBJ1-5
CARGQGGNQPQHF
>TRBV7-8|TRBJ2-7
CASSLEGIKQYF
>TRBV10-3|TRBJ2-1
CAISESAGANYNEQFF
>TRBV5-1|TRBJ2-2
CASSLGGGRTGELFF
>TRBV28|TRBJ2-1
CASSLPGLAGGLFNEQFF
>TRBV20-1|TRBJ2-5
CSARTPGQQETQYF